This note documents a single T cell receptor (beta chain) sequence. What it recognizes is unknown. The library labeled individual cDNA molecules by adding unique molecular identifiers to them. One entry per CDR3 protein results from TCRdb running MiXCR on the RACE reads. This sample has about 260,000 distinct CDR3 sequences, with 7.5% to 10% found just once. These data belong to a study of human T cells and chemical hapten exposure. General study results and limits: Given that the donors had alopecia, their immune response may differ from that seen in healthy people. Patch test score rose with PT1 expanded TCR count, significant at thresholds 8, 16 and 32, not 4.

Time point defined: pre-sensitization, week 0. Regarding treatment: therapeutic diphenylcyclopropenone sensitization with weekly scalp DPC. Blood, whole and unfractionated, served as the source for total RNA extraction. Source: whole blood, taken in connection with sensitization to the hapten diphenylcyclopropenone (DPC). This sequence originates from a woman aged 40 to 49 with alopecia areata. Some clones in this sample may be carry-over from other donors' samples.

CDR3 DNA sequence: TGCGCCAGCAGCTTGGGACAGGTCTCCACTGAAGCTTTCTTT. This encodes CASSLGQVSTEAFF. This sequence joins TRBV5-1 and TRBJ1-1, with a tentative D call TRBD1 (6 bases). The V end was cut by 0 bases, the J end by 4 bases, with 10 bases between. This CDR3 comprises 14 residues. Germline lookup yields CDR1 SGHRS and CDR2 YFSETQ. The whole variable domain, filled in from reference TRBV5-1 and TRBJ1-1, reads KAGVTQTPRYLIKTRGQQVTLSCSPISGHRSVSWYQQTPGQGLQFLFEYFSETQRNKGNFPGRFSGRQFSNSRSEMNVSTLELGDSALYLCASSLGQVSTEAFFGQGTRLTVV.